The 2 T cell receptor beta chains in this list originate from one sample, sequenced in a study of siplizumab effects on memory and regulatory T cells. The table came from immunoSEQ multiplex PCR; TCRdb's copy has only in-frame clones and leaves some out. This table holds over 65,000 clones, around 93% found once. The specimen was CD8+ T cells sorted from blood. Every receptor here comes from a human donor in good health.

This clone was counted once. This chain connects TRBV6-6 to TRBJ1-5, with unresolved D. Germline V gives CDR1 MNHNY, CDR2 SVGAGI (reference sequence). Trimming took 2 bases from V and 7 from J, leaving 9 bases between them. The CDR3 length is 13 residues. In DNA form, the CDR3 reads TGTGCCAGCAGTTACGGAACAGCGCAGCCCCAGCATTTT. Its protein product is CASSYGTAQPQHF.

In nucleotides, the CDR3 is TGTGCCAGCAGTGACGAAAGCGGGGGGGCGGGCGAGCAGTACTTC. It translates to CASSDESGGAGEQYF. J is TRBJ2-7 and V is TRBV6-6; TRBD2 matches 10 bases. Germline CDR1 reads MNHNY; CDR2 reads SVGAGI (reference sequence). This CDR3 comprises 15 residues. J was trimmed by 6 bases and V by 5 bases; bases with no gene match: 10.